Listed here are 17 T cell receptor beta chains from one sample, sequenced in a study of cytomegalovirus exposure and HLA in healthy donors. Researchers ran the PCR with 60 Vbeta and 13 Jbeta primers. Measured with immunoSEQ multiplex PCR; TCRdb has only the in-frame clones, and not every one. This sample yields some 100,000 clones, of which 65% to 85% are seen a single time; approximately 2.1% belongs to the top ten. The specimen sequenced was PBMCs. The origin of the receptors is a man aged 18-30 years in good health and CMV-seronegative.

The genes are TRBV25-1 and TRBJ1-2; TRBD1 is a possible D gene (5 bases). The CDR3 has 16 amino acids. CDR1 and CDR2 from the germline V gene are MGHDK and SYGVNS. Between the trimmed V and J ends, which lost 4 bases and 8 bases, there was a span of 23 bases. CDR3 DNA sequence: TGTGCCAGCAGTGGCCCCCAGATTCCGGACATTGGCGGCTACACCTTC. Protein: CASSGPQIPDIGGYTF.

V and J are TRBV6-5 and TRBJ2-7, with D tentatively TRBD2 (5 bases). The V and J ends lost 6 bases and 2 bases respectively, with 14 bases between them. Germline-derived CDR1 and CDR2 are MNHEY and SVGAGI. The CDR3 covers 14 residues. CDR3 residues: CASSLSGAPYEQYF. CDR3 nucleotide sequence: TGTGCCAGCAGCTTGAGCGGAGCTCCCTACGAGCAGTACTTC.

The chain combines TRBV19 with TRBJ2-7; 7 bases agree with TRBD2. The germline V gene encodes CDR1 LNHDA and CDR2 SQIVND (reference sequence). V gave up 5 bases and J gave up 2 bases; unmatched junction bases: 3. This CDR3 comprises 13 residues. CDR3 protein: CASSQAGPYEQYF. For the CDR3, the DNA is TGTGCCAGTAGTCAAGCGGGACCCTACGAGCAGTACTTC. The full variable domain, its missing parts supplied by reference TRBV19 and TRBJ2-7, is DGGITQSPKYLFRKEGQNVTLSCEQNLNHDAMYWYRQDPGQGLRLIYYSQIVNDFQKGDIAEGYSVSREKKESFPLTVTSAQKNPTAFYLCASSQAGPYEQYFGPGTRLTVT.

The rearrangement joins TRBV5-1 to TRBJ1-5, with TRBD1 identical over 7 bases. Germline V gene data show CDR1 as SGHRS and CDR2 as YFSETQ. The CDR3 totals 15 residues. The V gene end was trimmed by 0 bases and the J gene end by 2 bases; junction bases not matched to a gene: 2. Here the CDR3 DNA reads TGCGCCAGCAGCTTGGCCCAGGGGGGCAATCAGCCCCAGCATTTT. It encodes CASSLAQGGNQPQHF. The full variable domain, completed using reference TRBV5-1 and TRBJ1-5, is KAGVTQTPRYLIKTRGQQVTLSCSPISGHRSVSWYQQTPGQGLQFLFEYFSETQRNKGNFPGRFSGRQFSNSRSEMNVSTLELGDSALYLCASSLAQGGNQPQHFGDGTRLSIL.

CDR3 DNA sequence: TGTGCCAGCAGTGAACAGGGGGCCGGCGGGGAGCTGTTTTTT. Translated, it gives CASSEQGAGGELFF. The chain joins TRBV6-4 to TRBJ2-2; 9 positions match TRBD1. The CDR3 sequence is 14 residues long. V was clipped by 3 bases and J by 7 bases; unmatched bases: 3. Per the germline V gene, CDR1 is MRHNA and CDR2 is SNTAGT.

This clone was picked up one time. V is TRBV6-1 and J is TRBJ1-5; no clear D. CDR3 size: 15 residues. The germline V gene has CDR1 MNHNS and CDR2 SASEGT. Trimming took 4 bases from V and 7 from J, leaving 17 bases between them. The CDR3 bases are TGTGCCAGCAGTGCCCTCCCGGGAGCAAGCCAGCCCCAGCATTTT. Translating gives CASSALPGASQPQHF.

V usage is TRBV6-1 and J usage is TRBJ1-1; TRBD1 matches 7 bases. V gave up 4 bases and J gave up 4 bases; unmatched junction bases: 9. Germline loops: CDR1 MNHNS, CDR2 SASEGT. The CDR3 length is 15 residues. The CDR3 sequence: CASSARDSRSTEAFF. DNA for the CDR3: TGTGCCAGCAGTGCCCGGGACAGCCGGAGCACTGAAGCTTTCTTT.

V usage is TRBV6-5 and J usage is TRBJ1-4; the D is unclear. The CDR3 spans 16 residues. V lost 4 bases and J lost 8, with 20 bases in between. Germline V gene sequence: CDR1 MNHEY, CDR2 SVGAGI. The CDR3 DNA is TGTGCCAGCAGTTCCGTCAGAATTCACGCGGGCGAAAAACTGTTTTTT. Translation: CASSSVRIHAGEKLFF.

The chain employs TRBV29-1 and TRBJ2-5; D is perhaps TRBD2 (5 bases). Per germline, CDR1 SQVTM and CDR2 ANQGSEA. V was shortened by 1 base and J by 3 bases, with 12 bases between the two germline ends. This CDR3 has 14 amino acids. CDR3 nucleotide sequence: TGCAGCGTTGAAGGGGGAGAGACAAAAGAGACCCAGTACTTC. Protein: CSVEGGETKETQYF.

The DNA for the CDR3 is TGTGCCAGCAGTCGGTCGGGAGCCCAATACAATGAGCAGTTCTTC. This translates into CASSRSGAQYNEQFF. This chain links TRBV2 with TRBJ2-1, with D possibly TRBD2 on 6 matching bases. Germline V gives CDR1 SNHLY, CDR2 FYNNEI. With 5 bases removed from V and 4 bases from J, the gap between germline ends came to 15 bases. The CDR3 contains 15 residues.

This clone occurred once. V and J are TRBV12-5 and TRBJ2-7; 8 positions agree with TRBD1. J was trimmed by 0 bases and V by 0 bases; bases with no gene match: 13. Germline V gene data show CDR1 as LGHNT and CDR2 as FRNRAP. The CDR3 is 19 residues long. CDR3 nucleotide sequence: TGTGCTAGTGGTTTGGTACTACAGCCCCTGACAGGGGTCTCCTACGAGCAGTACTTC. Protein sequence: CASGLVLQPLTGVSYEQYF.

This rearrangement joins TRBV7-2 to TRBJ1-1; 7 bases align to TRBD1. The CDR3 totals 15 residues. J was trimmed by 5 bases and V by 0 bases; bases with no gene match: 6. Per germline, CDR1 SGHTA and CDR2 FQGNSA. In nucleotides, the CDR3 is TGTGCCAGCAGCTTAGCGACAGGGAGTGTGACTGAAGCTTTCTTT. It specifies CASSLATGSVTEAFF.

The genes are TRBV7-2 and TRBJ2-1, with D maybe TRBD1 (5 bases). V lost 5 bases to trimming and J lost 0 bases, with 11 bases between them. From germline, CDR1 is SGHTA and CDR2 FQGNSA. This CDR3 region has 15 residues. In DNA form, the CDR3 reads TGTGCCAGCAGCCACAGGAGCAGCTCCTACAATGAGCAGTTCTTC. Its translation is CASSHRSSSYNEQFF.

The gene calls are TRBV11-3 and TRBJ2-2, with D unresolved. V shed 1 base and J shed 3 bases, with 12 bases lying between them. This CDR3 comprises 16 residues. Germline V gene sequence: CDR1 SGHNT, CDR2 YENEEA. As DNA, the CDR3 is TGTGCCAGCAGCTTAGGAGGCAGAGTCCACACCGGGGAGCTGTTTTTT. It codes for CASSLGGRVHTGELFF. Filled out from reference TRBV11-3 and TRBJ2-2, the complete variable domain reads EAGVVQSPRYKIIEKKQPVAFWCNPISGHNTLYWYLQNLGQGPELLIRYENEEAVDDSQLPKDRFSAERLKGVDSTLKIQPAELGDSAVYLCASSLGGRVHTGELFFGEGSRLTVL.

The chain links TRBV15 to TRBJ1-3, with D maybe TRBD1 (5 bases). The CDR3 sequence is 15 residues long. Trimming shortened V by 0 bases and J by 1 base, and 7 bases separated the two germline ends. Germline CDR1 and CDR2: LNHNV and YYDKDF (reference sequence). CDR3 amino acids: CATSRDGGSGNTIYF. The CDR3 nucleotides are TGTGCCACCAGCAGAGACGGGGGATCTGGAAACACCATATATTTT.

This clone turned up a few times. The rearrangement joins TRBV9 to TRBJ2-3; D uncertain. V gave up 0 bases and J gave up 4 bases, with 6 bases separating them. CDR3 size: 13 residues. Germline CDR1 reads SGDLS; CDR2 reads YYNGEE. The CDR3 spells CASSVGGSDTQYF. CDR3 nucleotides: TGTGCCAGCAGCGTAGGTGGCTCAGATACGCAGTATTTT.

DNA for the CDR3: TGTGCCATCAGTGAGCCTAGCGGAATGACAGGGGGATACGAGCAGTACTTC. Residues: CAISEPSGMTGGYEQYF. V usage is TRBV10-3 and J usage is TRBJ2-7, with 9 bases lining up with TRBD1. From germline, CDR1 is ENHRY and CDR2 SYGVKD. With 2 bases clipped from V and 4 bases from J, the junction kept 12 bases outside the gene matches. CDR3 length: 17 amino acids.